What follows are 30 T cell receptor beta chains derived from one specimen sequenced in a study of blood T cells in healthy people across ages. Primers used in a second PCR of about 7 to 12 cycles were a sample-barcoded 5' primer and a J-beta primer mix. TCRdb processed the 5' RACE reads anew with MiXCR; each CDR3 protein has one entry. The sample comprises around 990,000 distinct CDR3 sequences, under 30% of which are singletons, and approximately 0.75% rests with the top ten. This sample was also put to use in a study of T cells of mothers and their children.

What was sequenced was blood. The receptor set was obtained from a girl aged 2 to 10 in good health.

This clonotype is a singleton in its sample. The V gene is TRBV20-1, the J gene TRBJ2-1; the match to TRBD2 covers 10 bases. V shed 3 bases and J 7 bases; nucleotides not matched to a gene: 6. Germline CDR1 reads DFQATT; CDR2 reads SNEGSKA (reference sequence). The CDR3 runs 14 residues. Written as DNA, the CDR3 is TGCAGTGCTAGCACACTAGCGGGAACGAATGAGCAGTTCTTC. It specifies CSASTLAGTNEQFF.

This clonotype was observed a few times. The genes are TRBV5-5 and TRBJ2-5, with D perhaps matching TRBD2 (5 bases). V lost 4 bases to trimming and J lost 5 bases, with 12 bases between them. In germline, CDR1 is SGHKS, CDR2 YYEKEE (reference sequence). The CDR3 totals 13 residues. CDR3 amino acids: CASSPNPGETQYF. CDR3 sequence (DNA): TGTGCCAGCAGCCCCAACCCGGGGGAGACCCAGTACTTC.

This clonotype was detected a few times. CDR3 loop: CASSSASGRNTGELFF. CDR3 nucleotide sequence: TGTGCCAGCAGCTCCGCTAGCGGGAGGAACACCGGGGAGCTGTTTTTT. This rearrangement joins TRBV9 to TRBJ2-2, with 10 bases identical to TRBD2. The CDR3 runs 16 residues. V lost 4 bases to trimming and J lost 1 base; unmatched junction nucleotides: 4. Germline CDR1 and CDR2: SGDLS and YYNGEE.

This clonotype was recorded a few times. The V gene is TRBV12-3 or TRBV12-4, the J gene TRBJ1-2, with D unclear. This CDR3 is 11 amino acids long. V was clipped by 5 bases and J by 14 bases, with 15 bases between them. The DNA of the CDR3 is TGTGCCAGCAGTGTCGGTGCCCTTTTGACCTTC. Its translation: CASSVGALLTF.

The V gene is TRBV20-1, the J gene TRBJ1-1; D is undetermined. V gave up 3 bases and J gave up 9 bases, with 11 bases separating them. Germline V lookup: CDR1 DFQATT, CDR2 SNEGSKA (reference sequence). The CDR3 extends over 11 amino acids. This CDR3 is CSASPDEKAFF. The CDR3 bases are TGCAGTGCTAGTCCCGACGAAAAAGCTTTCTTT.

CDR3 sequence (DNA): TGTGCCAGCAGTCAAATACAGGGGACCTACGAGCAGTACTTC. Protein product: CASSQIQGTYEQYF. This chain links TRBV6-2 or TRBV6-3 with TRBJ2-7; the match to TRBD1 covers 7 bases. J lost 2 bases, V lost 5 bases, and 6 bases had no gene match. CDR1 and CDR2 from the germline V gene are MNHEY and SVGEGT. This CDR3 has 14 amino acids.

The chain uses TRBV29-1 and TRBJ1-2; possibly TRBD1 for D (6 bases). Germline V gene lookup returns CDR1 SQVTM and CDR2 ANQGSEA. V lost 7 bases and J lost 0, with 9 bases in between. The CDR3 totals 12 residues. The CDR3 region is CSAGTTNYGYTF. In nucleotides, the CDR3 is TGCAGCGCAGGGACAACTAACTATGGCTACACCTTC.

The V and J genes are TRBV6-1 and TRBJ2-5, with 9 bases lining up with TRBD1. The J call may be incorrect, as the DNA end agrees better with TRBJ2-1. Germline lookup yields CDR1 MNHNS and CDR2 SASEGT. The length of the CDR3 is 15 residues. CDR3 sequence reads: CASRRTGAIQGEQFF. The CDR3 DNA is TGTGCCAGCAGAAGGACAGGGGCTATCCAGGGTGAGCAGTTCTTC.

To note about this clonotype: Sequence at one end of the junction differs from germline and may be a read error. The V gene is TRBV7-2, the J gene TRBJ2-1; D could derive from TRBD1 or TRBD2 (6 bases each). Germline CDR1 SGHTA, CDR2 FQGNSA. The CDR3 totals 12 residues. CDR3 protein: CASSLGGNEQSF. In DNA form, the CDR3 reads TGTGCCAGCAGCCTGGGGGGCAATGAGCAGTCCTTC.

The chain combines TRBV7-9 with TRBJ2-3; D not resolved. The V gene lost 2 bases and the J gene lost 3 bases, with 12 bases spanning the gap. The CDR3 contains 15 residues. The germline V gene has CDR1 SEHNR and CDR2 FQNEAQ (reference sequence). The CDR3 sequence is CASSLRTPETDTQYF. In DNA form, the CDR3 reads TGTGCCAGCAGCTTAAGAACTCCTGAGACAGATACGCAGTATTTT.

The CDR3 nucleotides read TGTGCCAGCAAAGTTGGGACAGGGGGCAATCAGCCCCAGCATTTT. Protein: CASKVGTGGNQPQHF. J is TRBJ1-5 and V is TRBV12-3 or TRBV12-4, with 10 bases aligning to TRBD1. The CDR3 length is 15 residues. Trimming removed 7 bases from V and 2 bases from J; junction bases left unmatched: 5.

The rearrangement links TRBV29-1 to TRBJ2-2, with TRBD2 matching 8 bases. Looked up from germline, CDR1 is SQVTM and CDR2 is ANQGSEA. CDR3 size: 15 residues. V dropped 6 bases and J dropped 1; count of bases not matched to a gene: 7. The CDR3 loop reads CSVEKAGENTGELFF. In DNA, the CDR3 is TGCAGCGTGGAAAAAGCGGGAGAGAACACCGGGGAGCTGTTTTTT.

This chain links TRBV28 with TRBJ2-7; D is uncertain. CDR3 length: 13 residues. V was shortened by 2 bases and J by 3 bases, with 8 bases between the two germline ends. The germline V gene has CDR1 MDHEN and CDR2 SYDVKM. CDR3 loop: CASSLRRHYEQYF. CDR3 nucleotide sequence: TGTGCCAGCAGTTTACGCAGGCACTACGAGCAGTACTTC.

There are a few counts of this clonotype. V and J are TRBV7-2 and TRBJ2-1, with D unclear. Germline V gene data show CDR1 as SGHTA and CDR2 as FQGNSA. V was trimmed by 0 bases and J by 10 bases, leaving 13 bases between them. The CDR3 loop spans 14 amino acids. CDR3: CASSLAFLGQEQFF. CDR3 DNA: TGTGCCAGCAGCTTAGCATTTCTAGGTCAGGAGCAGTTCTTC.

This clonotype was seen a handful of times. The rearrangement uses TRBV20-1 and TRBJ2-5; 10 bases are a match to TRBD2. This CDR3 has 15 amino acids. Germline values: CDR1 DFQATT, CDR2 SNEGSKA (reference sequence). The CDR3 here is CSTGPSGGNQETQYF. CDR3 nucleotide sequence: TGCAGCACGGGCCCTAGCGGGGGAAACCAAGAGACCCAGTACTTC.

The rearrangement uses TRBV4-1 and TRBJ2-3; possible D gene TRBD1, 5 bases. Deletions cut 4 bases from V and 4 bases from J, with 21 bases between. The germline V gene encodes CDR1 MGHRA and CDR2 YSYEKL. CDR3 length equals 17 residues. The CDR3 is CASSPHRWPGWADTQYF. The CDR3 coding sequence is TGCGCCAGCAGCCCCCACAGGTGGCCCGGGTGGGCAGATACGCAGTATTTT.

Concerning this clonotype: A junction boundary mismatches the germline segment, possibly from a read error. The chain carries TRBV20-1 and TRBJ2-1; perhaps TRBD1 as D (6 bases). Germline CDR1 is DFQATT and CDR2 is SNEGSKA (reference sequence). The CDR3 spans 15 residues. The CDR3, as DNA: TGCAGTGCAAGAGAAGGGGCAGGGGACGTGAATGAGCAGTTCTTC. Protein sequence: CSAREGAGDVNEQFF.

The chain is built from TRBV7-9 and TRBJ2-3, with 7 bases matching TRBD2. The CDR3 runs to 18 residues. The V and J ends lost 8 bases and 0 bases, in that order; junction bases with no gene match: 17. Germline V gene sequence: CDR1 SEHNR, CDR2 FQNEAQ (reference sequence). This CDR3 reads CASGAQRDPFRSTDTQYF. The CDR3 region has the DNA TGTGCCAGCGGGGCCCAGCGGGACCCATTCCGGAGCACAGATACGCAGTATTTT. The full variable domain, completed using reference TRBV7-9 and TRBJ2-3, is DTGVSQNPRHKITKRGQNVTFRCDPISEHNRLYWYRQTLGQGPEFLTYFQNEAQLEKSRLLSDRFSAERPKGSFSTLEIQRTEQGDSAMYLCASGAQRDPFRSTDTQYFGPGTRLTVL.

This clonotype was found a few times. The chain is built from TRBV5-1 and TRBJ2-3, with 7 bases matching TRBD1. CDR3 size: 16 residues. With 4 bases clipped from V and 2 bases from J, the junction kept 10 bases outside the gene matches. CDR1 is SGHRS and CDR2 is YFSETQ in the germline V gene. The CDR3 reads CASSPRVDRNTDTQYF. The CDR3 DNA reads TGCGCCAGCAGCCCGAGGGTGGACAGGAACACAGATACGCAGTATTTT.

The rearrangement joins TRBV28 to TRBJ1-4; a weak D match, TRBD1 (6 bases). Germline assignment: CDR1 MDHEN and CDR2 SYDVKM. Trimming removed 3 bases from V and 8 bases from J, with 13 bases in between. The CDR3 loop spans 14 amino acids. CDR3 residues: CASSFGQSGEKLFF. The CDR3 region has the DNA TGTGCCAGCAGTTTTGGACAGAGTGGAGAAAAACTGTTTTTT. The whole variable domain, remainder taken from reference TRBV28 and TRBJ1-4, is DVKVTQSSRYLVKRTGEKVFLECVQDMDHENMFWYRQDPGLGLRLIYFSYDVKMKEKGDIPEGYSVSREKKERFSLILESASTNQTSMYLCASSFGQSGEKLFFGSGTQLSVL.

This clonotype has more than one count but fewer than ten. V and J are TRBV7-9 and TRBJ2-7; 8 bases match TRBD2. V gave up 2 bases and J gave up 1 base; unmatched junction bases: 7. In germline, CDR1 is SEHNR, CDR2 FQNEAQ (reference sequence). This CDR3 spans 16 amino acids. The CDR3 protein is CASSLNLAGRSYEQYF. The DNA for the CDR3 is TGTGCCAGCAGCTTAAATCTAGCGGGCAGGTCCTACGAGCAGTACTTC. The full variable domain, rest sourced from reference TRBV7-9 and TRBJ2-7, is DTGVSQNPRHKITKRGQNVTFRCDPISEHNRLYWYRQTLGQGPEFLTYFQNEAQLEKSRLLSDRFSAERPKGSFSTLEIQRTEQGDSAMYLCASSLNLAGRSYEQYFGPGTRLTVT.

There are a few counts of this clonotype. The chain is built from TRBV4-1 and TRBJ1-2; D is unresolved. Germline values: CDR1 MGHRA, CDR2 YSYEKL. The V end lost 0 bases, the J end lost 6 bases, and 17 bases lay between the germline ends. CDR3 length equals 16 residues. In DNA, the CDR3 is TGCGCCAGCAGCCAAGATGACACACCTACCTATGATGGCTACACCTTC. Translated: CASSQDDTPTYDGYTF.

This clonotype has a handful of counts. V and J are TRBV6-1 and TRBJ1-3; possibly TRBD1 for D (5 bases). The CDR3 is made up of 14 amino acids. Deletions cut 7 bases from V and 4 bases from J, with 14 bases between. CDR1 and CDR2 from the germline V gene are MNHNS and SASEGT. The chain's CDR3 is CASTSQGLGNTIYF. The CDR3 DNA is TGTGCCAGCACCAGCCAGGGTCTCGGAAACACCATATATTTT.

This clonotype was observed a handful of times. The chain employs TRBV7-9 and TRBJ1-1; D is possibly TRBD1 (5 bases). Trimming removed 7 bases at V and 2 bases at J, with 11 bases between. The CDR3 contains 13 residues. CDR1 is SEHNR and CDR2 is FQNEAQ in the germline V gene (reference sequence). The CDR3 sequence is CASNNQGNTEAFF. Written as DNA, the CDR3 is TGTGCCAGCAACAACCAGGGTAACACTGAAGCTTTCTTT.

The gene calls are TRBV6-1 and TRBJ2-3, with 15 nucleotides matching TRBD2. J gave up 0 bases and V 8 bases, and 6 bases lay outside the gene matches. Germline CDR1 and CDR2: MNHNS and SASEGT. CDR3 size: 17 residues. For the CDR3, the DNA is TGTGCCAGCGCAAGGGGACTAGCGGGGGGAAGCACAGATACGCAGTATTTT. Translation gives CASARGLAGGSTDTQYF.

A few counts support this clonotype. The rearrangement joins TRBV28 to TRBJ1-4; tentatively, D is TRBD1 (6 bases). The germline V gene encodes CDR1 MDHEN and CDR2 SYDVKM. The V and J ends lost 6 bases and 7 bases respectively, with 12 bases between them. The CDR3 contains 13 residues. As DNA, the CDR3 is TGTGCCAGCAGAAGTGGACAGTCTGAAAAACTGTTTTTT. Residues: CASRSGQSEKLFF.

This clonotype turned up a few times. The chain combines TRBV7-3 with TRBJ1-1; maybe TRBD1 (6 bases). CDR1 and CDR2 (germline): SGHTA, FQGTGA. The CDR3 runs to 15 residues. V lost 5 bases, J lost 1 base, and 14 bases lay in between. The chain's CDR3 is CASSQWGGANTEAFF. CDR3 bases: TGTGCCAGCAGCCAGTGGGGGGGGGCGAACACTGAAGCTTTCTTT.

This clonotype was picked up a small number of times. The rearrangement links TRBV5-1 to TRBJ1-1; maybe TRBD1 (5 bases). The CDR3 contains 15 residues. Germline CDR1 and CDR2: SGHRS and YFSETQ. The V and J ends lost 4 bases and 4 bases respectively, with 17 bases between them. CDR3 loop: CASSGSGLLGTEAFF. The CDR3, as DNA: TGCGCCAGCAGCGGATCAGGGCTGCTAGGCACTGAAGCTTTCTTT.

The chain is built from TRBV7-2 and TRBJ2-2; D is possibly TRBD1 (6 bases). Germline V gene lookup returns CDR1 SGHTA and CDR2 FQGNSA. The CDR3 loop spans 15 amino acids. The ends were cut back, 6 bases at V and 0 bases at J, with 11 bases in the middle. CDR3 in DNA: TGTGCCAGCAGGAGGGGGTCCCCGAACACCGGGGAGCTGTTTTTT. Its protein is CASRRGSPNTGELFF.

The genes are TRBV9 and TRBJ1-2; TRBD1 agrees at 7 bases. The CDR3 contains 13 residues. CDR1 and CDR2 (germline): SGDLS, YYNGEE. V was clipped by 3 bases and J by 5 bases; unmatched bases: 4. Written as DNA, the CDR3 is TGTGCCAGCAGCGAGACAGGGAGATATGGCTACACCTTC. This gives the protein CASSETGRYGYTF.